This is a list of T cell receptor beta chains from one sample in a study of T cells in Graves' hyperthyroidism and ophthalmopathy. Each CDR3 protein gets one entry after TCRdb re-called the multiplex PCR reads with MiXCR. The data contain about 690,000 distinct CDR3 sequences, around a sixth of them seen just once; the ten biggest clones take up about 16%. The specimen sequenced was blood. The origin of the receptors is a man aged 45-60 years with Graves' hyperthyroidism. CDR3s include the opening cysteine and the closing phenylalanine or tryptophan. The D gene is left open where the match is weak. The size field is filled for only some rows; it gives once, few, many or a size class.

>TRBV28|TRBJ2-7|many|TRBD2
TGTGCCAGCAGTTTATACCTAACTAGCGGGAGTCCCGACGAGCAGTACTTC
CASSLYLTSGSPDEQYF
>TRBV29-1|TRBJ1-2|NA|NA
TGCAGCGTTGAAAGGGCCTTCCTCGGCTACACCTTC
CSVERAFLGYTF
>TRBV24-1|TRBJ2-4|many|TRBD2
TGTGCCACCAGTGGCGTAGGAACTGGCCTAGCGGGAGGGGATAAAAACATTCAGTACTTC
CATSGVGTGLAGGDKNIQYF
>TRBV28|TRBJ2-7|many|NA
TGTGCCAGCACCCCGCCCCATCGGCAGGGGCACAGCGAGCAGTACTTC
CASTPPHRQGHSEQYF
>TRBV30|TRBJ1-6|many|NA
TGTGCCTGGAGTGGTGTCCGGACGATGGGTTCACCCCTCCACTTT
CAWSGVRTMGSPLHF
>TRBV20-1|TRBJ2-7|many|NA
TGCAGTGCGCCAGAAGCGAGCTCCTACGAGCAGTACTTC
CSAPEASSYEQYF
>TRBV6-2/TRBV6-3|TRBJ1-2|many|TRBD1
TGTGCCAGCAGAGATTGGACAGGGAGCTATGGCTACACCTTC
CASRDWTGSYGYTF
>TRBV7-2|TRBJ2-1|NA|NA
TGTGCCAGCAGCTTGGTGCAGGGTAAATGGATTCCCTCCTACAATGAGCAGTTCTTC
CASSLVQGKWIPSYNEQFF
>TRBV5-1|TRBJ2-3|NA|TRBD2
TGCGCCAGTGGGACTAGCGGGAGTTCAGATACGCAGTATTTT
CASGTSGSSDTQYF
>TRBV2|TRBJ2-1|NA|NA
TGTGTCGGCCTAGAAGGGGAGTGGGAGGACCCCTCCTACAATGAGCAGTTCTTC
CVGLEGEWEDPSYNEQFF
>TRBV27|TRBJ2-3|NA|TRBD2
TGTGCCAGCAGTTTTGAGGGACTAGCATCAGATACGCAGTATTTT
CASSFEGLASDTQYF
>TRBV11-2|TRBJ2-5|NA|TRBD2
TGTGCCAGCAGCTCCGTAGCGGGAGCCACCGAGACCCAGTACTTC
CASSSVAGATETQYF
>TRBV29-1|TRBJ1-2|NA|TRBD1
TGCAGCGTTGGGACAGGGGGCAACTATGGCTACACCTTC
CSVGTGGNYGYTF
>TRBV2|TRBJ1-2|many|NA
TGTGCCAGCAGTGAAGCGCTTTCAACCTTC
CASSEALSTF
>TRBV9|TRBJ1-2|few|NA
TGTGCCAGCAGCGCCCGACCAGGGGAGGGCTACACCTTC
CASSARPGEGYTF
>TRBV27|TRBJ2-7|many|NA
TGTGCCAGCAGGCCCGACTTCTTGCGAACCTACGAGCAGTACTTC
CASRPDFLRTYEQYF
>TRBV28|TRBJ2-7|NA|NA
TGTGCCAGCAGTTCATCCGGGCCCGTCTACGAGCAGTACTTC
CASSSSGPVYEQYF
>TRBV12-3/TRBV12-4|TRBJ1-2|many|TRBD1
TGTGCCAGCAGTTTCGGGACAGCTAACTATGGCTACACCTTC
CASSFGTANYGYTF
>TRBV20-1|TRBJ2-7|few|NA
TGCAGTGCCGAATGGCCCGGGACGAACGCCTACGAGCAGTACTTC
CSAEWPGTNAYEQYF
>TRBV20-1|TRBJ2-3|many|TRBD1
TGCAGTGCTAGTCCAGGGGGCTCTAGCACAGATACGCAGTATTTT
CSASPGGSSTDTQYF
>TRBV6-4|TRBJ1-1|few|NA
TGTGCCAGCAGCGTTGAAGCGGGGAAGAACACTGAAGCTTTCTTT
CASSVEAGKNTEAFF
>TRBV3-1|TRBJ2-5|many|NA
TGTGCCAGCAGCCAAGATGGTGGTAGCGGAAAGAGGCAGACCCAGTACTTC
CASSQDGGSGKRQTQYF
>TRBV12-3/TRBV12-4|TRBJ1-5|many|TRBD1
TGTGCCAGTATTAAGGGGGCATTCGGCAATCAGCCCCAGCATTTT
CASIKGAFGNQPQHF
>TRBV18|TRBJ2-7|NA|TRBD1
TGTGCCAGCTCACCACCGGGACAGGGTTCTTTCGAGCAGTACTTC
CASSPPGQGSFEQYF
>TRBV18|TRBJ1-1|NA|NA
TGTGCCAGCTCACCAGGAGCAGCGAACACTGAAGCTTTCTTT
CASSPGAANTEAFF
>TRBV12-3/TRBV12-4|TRBJ1-4|many|NA
TGTGCCAGCAGTTGGGGCCAGGCTAATGAAAAACTGTTTTTT
CASSWGQANEKLFF
>TRBV20-1|TRBJ2-5|few|NA
TGCAGTGCTAGAGACTCAGGCCGGGCTCTGGGGGAGACCCAGTACTTC
CSARDSGRALGETQYF
>TRBV7-9|TRBJ1-1|NA|NA
TGTGCCAGCAGCTTAGTTTCTAACAGGAACACTGAAGCTTTCTTT
CASSLVSNRNTEAFF
>TRBV27|TRBJ2-3|many|NA
TGTGCCAGCAGTGTTGTTCTAGCTGCAGATACGCAGTATTTT
CASSVVLAADTQYF
>TRBV20-1|TRBJ2-3|few|TRBD2
TGCAGTGCTAGGATCCAATTTAGCGGGAGCACAGATACGCAGTATTTT
CSARIQFSGSTDTQYF
>TRBV30|TRBJ1-2|NA|NA
TGTGCCTGGAGTCTACCTCCGGGTAACTATGGCTACACCTTC
CAWSLPPGNYGYTF
>TRBV30|TRBJ1-5|many|TRBD1
TGTGCCTGGAGTGTGGGACAGGGGTTCCGGCAGCCCCAGCATTTT
CAWSVGQGFRQPQHF
>TRBV6-2/TRBV6-3|TRBJ2-7|NA|TRBD2
TGTGTCAGTAGTTACCCAGTCAGCGGGGTGAGCTCCTACGAGCAGTACTTC
CVSSYPVSGVSSYEQYF
>TRBV24-1|TRBJ1-1|NA|NA
TGTGCCACCAGTGATGCCCGGGGGGGGCGCGGGAACACTGAAGCTTTCTTT
CATSDARGGRGNTEAFF
>TRBV28|TRBJ2-3|many|TRBD2
TGTGCCAGCAGTTTACAAATAGCGGGGTACACAGATACGCAGTATTTT
CASSLQIAGYTDTQYF
>TRBV20-1|TRBJ1-6|NA|TRBD1
TGCAGTGCCTTCTTCCGGGACAGTCATAATTCACCCCTCCACTTT
CSAFFRDSHNSPLHF
>TRBV7-2|TRBJ2-4|few|TRBD1
TGTGCCAGCAGCCCTTGGGACAGGGAAAAGTTCATTCAGTACTTC
CASSPWDREKFIQYF
>TRBV19|TRBJ2-2|few|NA
TGTGCCAGTAAACCGGGACTCAACACCGGGGAGCTGTTTTTT
CASKPGLNTGELFF
>TRBV30|TRBJ2-4|few|NA
TGTGCCTGGAGTGCCCCAGGGACGCACATTCAGTACTTC
CAWSAPGTHIQYF
>TRBV7-8|TRBJ2-1|many|NA
TGTGCCAGCAGCTTGAAAGGTGAGCAGTTCTTC
CASSLKGEQFF
>TRBV28|TRBJ2-3|few|TRBD2
TGTAAGCGGGGTAGCACAGATACGCAGTATTTT
CKRGSTDTQYF
>TRBV7-9|TRBJ2-5|once|NA
TGTGCCAGCAGCTTACGTATATACAGATCGGAGACCCAGTACTTC
CASSLRIYRSETQYF
>TRBV28|TRBJ2-7|many|NA
TGTGCCAGCAGGACGGGTTGGGACGAGCAGTACTTC
CASRTGWDEQYF
>TRBV11-2|TRBJ1-6|many|NA
TGTGCCAGCAGCTTAGAGGGGTATTCACCCCTCCACTTT
CASSLEGYSPLHF
>TRBV4-2|TRBJ1-1|NA|NA
TGTGCCAGCAGCCAAGCAAGGGGCTTCGACACTGAAGCTTTCTTT
CASSQARGFDTEAFF
>TRBV2|TRBJ2-3|once|NA
TGTGCCAGCAGTGAAGCGATAGAGGCAGGGTGGCCAGATACGCAGTATTTT
CASSEAIEAGWPDTQYF
>TRBV5-1|TRBJ2-5|many|TRBD2
TGCGCCAGCAGCTGGGCCCCGGGACTAGCGGAAGAGACCCAGTACTTC
CASSWAPGLAEETQYF
>TRBV11-2|TRBJ2-7|many|NA
TGTGCCAGCAGCCTCTTAGGCAGCCAGGGCCCCTACGAGCAGTACTTC
CASSLLGSQGPYEQYF
>TRBV9|TRBJ1-6|NA|TRBD1
TGTGCCAGCAGCGCCGGGACAGGGGGCGCTCCTTCACCCCTCCACTTT
CASSAGTGGAPSPLHF
>TRBV11-2|TRBJ1-6|many|TRBD1
TGTGCCAGCAGCTCGGACAGGAATAATTCACCCCTCCACTTT
CASSSDRNNSPLHF
>TRBV30|TRBJ1-2|NA|NA
TGTGCCTCCGTGAAGGGAGCCTATGGCTACACCTTC
CASVKGAYGYTF
>TRBV4-3|TRBJ1-4|few|TRBD1
TGCGCCAGCAGCCAAGTTGGACAGGGGGCTGAAAAACTGTTTTTT
CASSQVGQGAEKLFF
>TRBV7-9|TRBJ1-6|NA|TRBD1
TGTGCCATCCAAATAATAGGGGGACAGGGGAATTCACCCCTCCACTTT
CAIQIIGGQGNSPLHF
>TRBV6-1|TRBJ2-7|few|NA
TGTGCCAGCAGTGAAGAAAGAGCGGTACGCTCCTACGAGCAGTACTTC
CASSEERAVRSYEQYF
>TRBV13|TRBJ2-7|many|TRBD2
TGTGCCAGCAGCGTGGGACTAGCGGGAGGGCCGTCAGGCGAGCAGTACTTC
CASSVGLAGGPSGEQYF
>TRBV14|TRBJ1-1|many|NA
TGTGCCAGCAGTCGGGGGGGGGTTGAAGCTTTCTTT
CASSRGGVEAFF
>TRBV6-2/TRBV6-3|TRBJ2-1|NA|NA
TGTGCCAGCAGTTCTGAAACTAGTCCCCATGAGCAGTTCTTC
CASSSETSPHEQFF
>TRBV29-1|TRBJ2-3|few|NA
TGCAGCGTTGAAGCGGCAGGGGCTAGCACAGATACGCAGTATTTT
CSVEAAGASTDTQYF